This T cell receptor (beta chain) derives from a study of T cell clonotyping in hematopoietic cell transplantation. Study-level points and caveats: Recipient TCR diversity dropped after transplant; expanded clonotypes rose from day 30 to 180. Broader posttransplant TCR repertoire diversity was predicted by graft donor and pretransplant recipient Inverse Simpson Index values. At the given depth, recipient repertoires were over 97% de novo clonotypes.

Time point given: recipient sample about 28 days before transplant, after cytoreduction. Germline CDR1 and CDR2: SGDLS and YYNGEE. V was trimmed by 0 bases and J by 0 bases, leaving 4 bases between them. The CDR3 has 14 residues. To note about this clone: What it binds is not known.

Method: immunoSEQ multiplex PCR; TCRdb's copy keeps in-frame clones and lacks some. The table records tens of thousands of clones, 90% to 96% of them present only once. The specimen was peripheral blood mononuclear cells, collected before stem cell transplant. The sequence was collected from a woman between 45 and 60 years old with acute myeloid leukemia. Some clones in this sample may be carry-over from other donors' samples. The chain carries TRBV9 and TRBJ1-5; unclear D gene. The DNA of the CDR3 is TGTGCCAGCAGCGTAGGGAATAGCAATCAGCCCCAGCATTTT. Translating gives CASSVGNSNQPQHF.